These T cell receptor beta chains were read from a single sample in a study of T cells in Graves' hyperthyroidism and ophthalmopathy. TCRdb re-analysed the multiplex PCR reads in MiXCR, keeping a single row per CDR3 protein. Counted here are approximately 600,000 distinct CDR3 sequences, approximately 14% occurring once; the ten biggest clones make up roughly 4.5%. The sequencing sample was made of blood. The receptors were sampled from a woman in her 40s with Graves' ophthalmopathy. Each CDR3 is given with its conserved first and last residue. Each record gives: J gene, clone size, D gene, V gene, CDR3 protein, CDR3 DNA. D genes are given only for firm matches. Clone size is not always given. Where it is, it says once, few, many or a class for expanded clones.

j_gene: TRBJ1-2; abundance: many; d_gene: NA; v_gene: TRBV12-3/TRBV12-4; CDR3aa: CASSPGEEFHGYTF; CDR3nt: TGTGCCAGCAGCCCAGGGGAGGAGTTCCATGGCTACACCTTC
j_gene: TRBJ1-1; abundance: NA; d_gene: TRBD1; v_gene: TRBV12-3/TRBV12-4; CDR3aa: CASSDRDDTPEAFF; CDR3nt: TGTGCCAGCAGTGACAGGGATGACACTCCTGAAGCTTTCTTT
j_gene: TRBJ2-5; abundance: NA; d_gene: NA; v_gene: TRBV12-3/TRBV12-4; CDR3aa: CASTLGRQETQYF; CDR3nt: TGTGCCAGCACTCTTGGCAGGCAAGAGACCCAGTACTTC
j_gene: TRBJ2-5; abundance: many; d_gene: TRBD1; v_gene: TRBV28; CDR3aa: CASISTGGTETQYF; CDR3nt: TGTGCCAGCATATCCACAGGGGGCACGGAGACCCAGTACTTC
j_gene: TRBJ2-7; abundance: many; d_gene: NA; v_gene: TRBV6-2/TRBV6-3; CDR3aa: CASSRTSLYEQYF; CDR3nt: TGTGCCAGCAGCAGGACAAGCCTCTACGAGCAGTACTTC
j_gene: TRBJ2-4; abundance: many; d_gene: TRBD1; v_gene: TRBV28; CDR3aa: CASAGTEENIQYF; CDR3nt: TGTGCCAGCGCCGGGACAGAGGAAAACATTCAGTACTTC
j_gene: TRBJ2-7; abundance: NA; d_gene: NA; v_gene: TRBV6-1; CDR3aa: CASRRNRDTYEQYF; CDR3nt: TGTGCCAGCAGGCGGAACAGGGATACCTACGAGCAGTACTTC
j_gene: TRBJ1-1; abundance: many; d_gene: NA; v_gene: TRBV6-5; CDR3aa: CASSLTGDMSTEAFF; CDR3nt: TGTGCCAGCAGTTTAACGGGGGATATGAGCACTGAAGCTTTCTTT
j_gene: TRBJ1-1; abundance: many; d_gene: TRBD1; v_gene: TRBV29-1; CDR3aa: CSVEPPGGKAFF; CDR3nt: TGCAGCGTTGAGCCCCCAGGGGGGAAAGCTTTCTTT
j_gene: TRBJ1-1; abundance: NA; d_gene: TRBD1; v_gene: TRBV11-2; CDR3aa: CASSLTGGVMYAFF; CDR3nt: TGTGCCAGCAGCTTAACAGGGGGGGTAATGTATGCTTTCTTT
j_gene: TRBJ2-7; abundance: NA; d_gene: TRBD1; v_gene: TRBV5-1; CDR3aa: CASSLTGQGASEQYF; CDR3nt: TGCGCCAGCAGTTTAACGGGACAGGGGGCCTCCGAGCAGTACTTC